Each of the 16 T cell receptor beta chains below was sequenced from the same sample in a study of OX40 agonist ivuxolimab in advanced cancers. The assay was immunoSEQ multiplex PCR, and TCRdb's table has in-frame clones only and misses some. The sample records 25,000 to 35,000 clones, 84% being singletons. The material was CD4+ or CD8+ T cells sorted from blood, obtained in a trial of the OX40 agonist ivuxolimab. These receptors were collected from an adult with an advanced solid tumor such as melanoma, head and neck, liver or kidney cancer.

This sequence joins TRBV2 and TRBJ2-6, with TRBD2 matching over 12 bases. Germline loops: CDR1 SNHLY, CDR2 FYNNEI. With 4 bases clipped from V and 2 bases from J, the junction kept 0 bases outside the gene matches. This CDR3 spans 16 amino acids. The CDR3 sequence is CASSGLAGAGANVLTF. CDR3 DNA: TGTGCCAGCAGTGGACTAGCGGGAGCTGGGGCCAACGTCCTGACTTTC. Based on the CDR3 plus reference TRBV2 and TRBJ2-6, the full variable domain is EPEVTQTPSHQVTQMGQEVILRCVPISNHLYFYWYRQILGQKVEFLVSFYNNEISEKSEIFDDQFSVERPDGSNFTLKIRSTKLEDSAMYFCASSGLAGAGANVLTFGAGSRLTVL.

V is TRBV9 and J is TRBJ2-3; D not resolved. Germline V gene lookup returns CDR1 SGDLS and CDR2 YYNGEE. Trimming pared 3 bases from V and 6 bases from J, leaving 11 bases between. The CDR3 is made up of 13 amino acids. The CDR3 DNA sequence: TGTGCCAGCAGCGCCTCCGGACCGGATACGCAGTATTTT. The encoded protein is CASSASGPDTQYF.

The J gene is TRBJ2-3, the V gene TRBV11-3; D not certain. V was pared by 3 bases and J by 2 bases, with 12 bases between. The CDR3 is 15 amino acids. Germline CDR1 SGHNT, CDR2 YENEEA. CDR3 region: CASSFGGRTTDTQYF. In DNA form, the CDR3 reads TGTGCCAGCAGCTTTGGTGGCAGGACCACAGATACGCAGTATTTT.

The rearrangement links TRBV1 to TRBJ2-4. TRBV1 is marked as a pseudogene. CDR3 length equals 14 residues. The CDR3 sequence is CTSSQTGPQNIQYF. As DNA, the CDR3 is TGCACCAGCAGCCAGACTGGACCCCAAAACATTCAGTACTTC.

This chain's CDR3 is CASSEAQFPSNQPQHF. CDR3 sequence (DNA): TGTGCCAGCAGTGAAGCGCAATTTCCGAGCAATCAGCCCCAGCATTTT. This sequence joins TRBV6-1 and TRBJ1-5; D remains ambiguous. This CDR3 is 16 amino acids long. Germline V gives CDR1 MNHNS, CDR2 SASEGT. Trimming stripped 0 bases from V and 1 base from J, with 10 bases between.

This clone was picked up a small number of times. The chain uses TRBV5-6 and TRBJ1-2; possibly TRBD1 for D (5 bases). The CDR3 contains 18 residues. Deletions cut 0 bases from V and 4 bases from J, with 22 bases between. From germline, CDR1 is SGHDT and CDR2 YYEEEE. The CDR3 sequence is CASSLAVGDSHPLYGYTF. The CDR3 nucleotides read TGTGCCAGCAGCTTGGCCGTGGGGGACTCCCACCCCCTCTATGGCTACACCTTC.

This clone has a single count. The chain has TRBV9 and TRBJ1-6, with a weak D call TRBD1 (5 bases). The CDR3 covers 15 residues. V lost 7 bases, J lost 7 bases, and 18 bases lay in between. The germline V gene encodes CDR1 SGDLS and CDR2 YYNGEE. The CDR3 bases are TGTGCCAGCGGGAAATGGGACTGGGCCAATTCACCCCTCCACTTT. This gives the protein CASGKWDWANSPLHF.

The chain carries TRBV2 and TRBJ2-1, with 7 positions matching TRBD2. V trimming: 6 bases; J trimming: 8 bases; junction bases outside the gene matches: 16. This CDR3 is built from 16 residues. Germline CDR1 and CDR2: SNHLY and FYNNEI. CDR3 amino acids: CASRQPGGRAVDEQFF. The CDR3 DNA is TGTGCCAGCAGGCAGCCTGGTGGGAGGGCCGTAGATGAGCAGTTCTTC.

V usage is TRBV13 and J usage is TRBJ1-1; a weak D match, TRBD1 (5 bases). V shed 5 bases and J shed 1 base, with 11 bases lying between them. CDR1 PRHDT and CDR2 FYEKMQ come from the germline V gene (reference sequence). This CDR3 comprises 14 residues. CDR3 in DNA: TGTGCCAGCAGCGGGATGGGGCCGAACACTGAAGCTTTCTTT. Translating gives CASSGMGPNTEAFF.

This rearrangement joins TRBV5-1 to TRBJ2-1; D might be TRBD2 (5 bases). V was clipped by 4 bases and J by 4 bases, with 15 bases between them. Germline V gene data show CDR1 as SGHRS and CDR2 as YFSETQ. This CDR3 spans 15 amino acids. The chain's CDR3 is CASSTTADFYNEQFF. The CDR3 DNA reads TGCGCCAGCAGCACAACAGCGGACTTTTACAATGAGCAGTTCTTC.

This clone has only one observation. The chain recombines TRBV7-6 with TRBJ2-6; unclear D gene. This CDR3 is built from 14 residues. V was pared by 3 bases and J by 0 bases, with 3 bases between. CDR1 SGHVS and CDR2 FNYEAQ come from the germline V gene. CDR3 protein: CASSLGSGANVLTF. Here the CDR3 DNA reads TGTGCCAGCAGCTTGGGCTCTGGGGCCAACGTCCTGACTTTC. Variable domain in full (rest from reference TRBV7-6 and TRBJ2-6): GAGVSQSPRYKVTKRGQDVALRCDPISGHVSLYWYRQALGQGPEFLTYFNYEAQQDKSGLPNDRFSAERPEGSISTLTIQRTEQRDSAMYRCASSLGSGANVLTFGAGSRLTVL.

V is TRBV7-9 and J is TRBJ1-5; D is possibly TRBD1 (6 bases). CDR1 is SEHNR, CDR2 FQNEAQ, per germline (reference sequence). V dropped 1 base and J dropped 4 bases, with 11 bases sitting between them. This CDR3 contains 15 residues. The DNA of the CDR3 is TGTGCCAGCAGCTTAGATACAGGGATAAATCAGCCCCAGCATTTT. It specifies CASSLDTGINQPQHF.

The rearrangement links TRBV7-6 to TRBJ2-7; 8 bases align to TRBD1. Germline-derived CDR1 and CDR2 are SGHVS and FNYEAQ. Trimming cost V 5 bases and J 12 bases; bases outside gene matches: 6. The CDR3 contains 11 residues. In DNA, the CDR3 is TGTGCCAGCAGCAATGGACAGGGCGCGTACTTC. Its translation is CASSNGQGAYF.

This chain connects TRBV6-6 to TRBJ2-1, with 8 bases aligning to TRBD2. This CDR3 has 15 residues. V shed 4 bases and J 4 bases; nucleotides not matched to a gene: 6. Germline-derived CDR1 and CDR2 are MNHNY and SVGAGI (reference sequence). CDR3 in DNA: TGTGCCAGCAGTTGGAGCGGGAGCCAATACAATGAGCAGTTCTTC. Its translation: CASSWSGSQYNEQFF.

This chain joins TRBV7-6 and TRBJ2-5; D is possibly TRBD2 (5 bases). Trimming cost V 0 bases and J 2 bases, with 7 bases left between them. Germline V gene lookup returns CDR1 SGHVS and CDR2 FNYEAQ. The CDR3 runs to 14 residues. The CDR3 protein is CASSLAGVQETQYF. The CDR3 nucleotides read TGTGCCAGCAGCTTAGCCGGGGTACAAGAGACCCAGTACTTC.

This clone has a handful of counts. The genes are TRBV10-3 and TRBJ1-2; D perhaps matches TRBD1 (5 bases). V was trimmed by 4 bases and J by 1 base, leaving 13 bases between them. The length of the CDR3 is 15 residues. Per germline, CDR1 ENHRY and CDR2 SYGVKD. The CDR3: CAISGDGIHNYGYTF. Written as DNA, the CDR3 is TGTGCCATCAGTGGGGACGGGATCCATAACTATGGCTACACCTTC.